The 6 T cell receptor beta chains below all came from one sample that was sequenced in a study of identical twins. TCRdb reprocessed the 5' RACE reads with MiXCR, giving one entry per CDR3 protein. The table shows about 530,000 distinct CDR3 sequences, with 20% to 25% occurring only once. These same data were also listed under a study on yellow fever vaccine responses in identical twins.

Sequencing was performed on CD4+ T cells sorted from blood. These receptor sequences come from a woman between 18 and 30 years old in good health.

V and J are TRBV7-9 and TRBJ2-7, with 10 bases lining up with TRBD2. This CDR3 spans 15 amino acids. The ends lost 1 base at V and 6 bases at J; junction bases unmatched: 6. CDR1 and CDR2 (germline): SEHNR, FQNEAQ (reference sequence). The CDR3 DNA sequence: TGTGCCAGCAGCTTAGGCCTAGCGGGAGAAGTCGAGCAGTACTTC. This codes for CASSLGLAGEVEQYF.

The table lists this clonotype with a few counts. The gene calls are TRBV29-1 and TRBJ1-2; D is perhaps TRBD1 (6 bases). Germline assignment: CDR1 SQVTM and CDR2 ANQGSEA. The CDR3 consists of 14 residues. V dropped 6 bases and J dropped 0 bases, with 14 bases sitting between them. CDR3 sequence reads: CSVDRTAANYGYTF. The CDR3 DNA sequence: TGCAGCGTAGATAGGACAGCAGCTAACTATGGCTACACCTTC.

This clonotype was counted between two and nine times. This chain uses TRBV11-2 with TRBJ2-2; D remains unclear. The V and J ends lost 10 bases and 7 bases respectively, with 10 bases between them. Germline V gene data show CDR1 as SGHAT and CDR2 as FQNNGV. The CDR3 consists of 11 residues. CDR3 loop: CATSGDGELFF. CDR3 nucleotides: TGTGCCACCTCCGGAGACGGGGAGCTGTTTTTT.

The chain uses TRBV12-3 or TRBV12-4 and TRBJ2-1; D may match TRBD1 or TRBD2 (6 bases each). This CDR3 has 12 amino acids. Trimming stripped 3 bases from V and 11 bases from J, with 11 bases between. This CDR3 is CASSLGGGQQFF. The CDR3 DNA sequence: TGTGCCAGCAGTTTGGGGGGCGGCCAGCAGTTCTTC.

The V gene is TRBV10-3, the J gene TRBJ2-7; TRBD1 matches 10 bases. CDR3 length: 15 amino acids. Germline V gene sequence: CDR1 ENHRY, CDR2 SYGVKD. The junction had 5 bases not matched to a gene; V was cut back by 0 bases and J by 6 bases. This CDR3 reads CAISESGQGDSEQYV. The CDR3, as DNA: TGTGCCATCAGTGAGTCCGGACAGGGGGATAGCGAGCAGTACGTC.

The chain joins TRBV15 to TRBJ2-1; tentative D call: TRBD1 (6 bases). The CDR3 consists of 15 residues. Trimming stripped 0 bases from V and 8 bases from J, with 14 bases between. In germline, CDR1 is LNHNV, CDR2 YYDKDF (reference sequence). The CDR3 DNA reads as TGTGCCACCAGCAGAGATCTACAGGGATTCTATGAGCAGTTCTTC. Its translation: CATSRDLQGFYEQFF. The variable domain in full, with the rest retrieved from reference TRBV15 and TRBJ2-1, is DAMVIQNPRYQVTQFGKPVTLSCSQTLNHNVMYWYQQKSSQAPKLLFHYYDKDFNNEADTPDNFQSRRPNTSFCFLDIRSPGLGDTAMYLCATSRDLQGFYEQFFGPGTRLTVL.